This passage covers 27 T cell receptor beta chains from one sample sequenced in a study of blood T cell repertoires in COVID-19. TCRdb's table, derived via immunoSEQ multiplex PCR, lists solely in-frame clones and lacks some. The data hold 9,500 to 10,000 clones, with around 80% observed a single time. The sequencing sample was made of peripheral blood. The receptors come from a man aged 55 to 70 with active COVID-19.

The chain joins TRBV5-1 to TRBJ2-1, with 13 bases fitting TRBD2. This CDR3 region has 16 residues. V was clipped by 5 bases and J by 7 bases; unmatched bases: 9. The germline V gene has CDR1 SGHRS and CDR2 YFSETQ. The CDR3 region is CASSKLAGGPHNEQFF. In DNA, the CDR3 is TGCGCCAGCAGTAAACTAGCGGGAGGGCCGCATAATGAGCAGTTCTTC. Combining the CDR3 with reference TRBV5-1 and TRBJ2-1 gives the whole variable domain KAGVTQTPRYLIKTRGQQVTLSCSPISGHRSVSWYQQTPGQGLQFLFEYFSETQRNKGNFPGRFSGRQFSNSRSEMNVSTLELGDSALYLCASSKLAGGPHNEQFFGPGTRLTVL.

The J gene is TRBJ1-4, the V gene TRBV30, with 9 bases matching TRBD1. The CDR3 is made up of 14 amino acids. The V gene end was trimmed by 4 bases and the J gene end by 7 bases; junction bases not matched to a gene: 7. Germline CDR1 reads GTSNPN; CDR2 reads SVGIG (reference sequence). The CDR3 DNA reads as TGTGCCTGGACCCGGGACAGGGTGCCTGAAAAACTGTTTTTT. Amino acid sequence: CAWTRDRVPEKLFF.

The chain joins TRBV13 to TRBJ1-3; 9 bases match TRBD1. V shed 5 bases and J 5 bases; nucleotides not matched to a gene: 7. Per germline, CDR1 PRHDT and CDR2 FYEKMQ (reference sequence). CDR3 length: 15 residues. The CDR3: CASSALGTGRNTIYF. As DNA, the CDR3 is TGTGCCAGCAGCGCCCTCGGGACAGGGAGAAACACCATATATTTT.

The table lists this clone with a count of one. The CDR3 loop reads CASTTGGTEAFF. DNA of the CDR3: TGTGCCAGCACAACAGGGGGCACTGAAGCTTTCTTT. This chain connects TRBV3-1 (or the pseudogene TRBV3-2) to TRBJ1-1; 8 bases map to TRBD1. CDR3 length: 12 amino acids. Germline V gene sequence: CDR1 LGHDT, CDR2 YNNKEL (reference sequence). V trimming: 7 bases; J trimming: 4 bases; junction bases outside the gene matches: 2.

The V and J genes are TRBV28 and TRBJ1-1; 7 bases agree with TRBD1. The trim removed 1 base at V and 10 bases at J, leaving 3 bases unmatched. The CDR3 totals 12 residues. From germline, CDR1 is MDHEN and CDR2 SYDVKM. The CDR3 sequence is CASSLSQGRAFF. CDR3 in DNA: TGTGCCAGCAGTTTATCACAGGGGAGAGCTTTCTTT.

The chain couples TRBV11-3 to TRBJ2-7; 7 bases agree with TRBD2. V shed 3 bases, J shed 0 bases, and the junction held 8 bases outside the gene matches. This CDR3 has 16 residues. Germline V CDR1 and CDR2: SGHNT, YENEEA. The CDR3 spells CASSFYSGDYSYEQYF. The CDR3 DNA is TGTGCCAGCAGCTTCTATTCCGGGGACTACTCCTACGAGCAGTACTTC.

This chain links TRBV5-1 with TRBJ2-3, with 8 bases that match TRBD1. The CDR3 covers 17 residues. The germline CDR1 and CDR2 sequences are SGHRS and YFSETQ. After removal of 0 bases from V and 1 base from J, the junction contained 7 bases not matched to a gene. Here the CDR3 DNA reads TGCGCCAGCAGCTTGGCCGTTGGACAGGGTGGCACAGATACGCAGTATTTT. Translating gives CASSLAVGQGGTDTQYF.

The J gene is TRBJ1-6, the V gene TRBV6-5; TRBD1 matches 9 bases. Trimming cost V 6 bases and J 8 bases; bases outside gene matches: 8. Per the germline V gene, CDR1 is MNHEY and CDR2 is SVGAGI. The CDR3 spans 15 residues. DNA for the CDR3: TGTGCCAGCAGGGCTCAACAGGGGGCGGATTCACCCCTCCACTTT. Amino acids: CASRAQQGADSPLHF.

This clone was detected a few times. CDR3 in amino acids: CATSRDSNTGTGTREQYF. The CDR3 DNA is TGTGCCACCAGCAGAGATTCTAATACCGGGACAGGGACGAGGGAGCAGTACTTC. This chain uses TRBV15 with TRBJ2-7; 9 bases are shared with TRBD1. The CDR3 has 18 residues. CDR1 and CDR2 (germline): LNHNV, YYDKDF (reference sequence). The V gene end was trimmed by 0 bases and the J gene end by 7 bases; junction bases not matched to a gene: 16.

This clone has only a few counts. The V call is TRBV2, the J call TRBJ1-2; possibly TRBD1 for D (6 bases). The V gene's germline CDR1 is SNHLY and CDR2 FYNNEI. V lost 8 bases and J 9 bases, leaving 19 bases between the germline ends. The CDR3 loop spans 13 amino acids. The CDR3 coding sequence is TGTGCCAGCGGGGGCCCAGGGATAGTAAGCTACACCTTC. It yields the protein CASGGPGIVSYTF.

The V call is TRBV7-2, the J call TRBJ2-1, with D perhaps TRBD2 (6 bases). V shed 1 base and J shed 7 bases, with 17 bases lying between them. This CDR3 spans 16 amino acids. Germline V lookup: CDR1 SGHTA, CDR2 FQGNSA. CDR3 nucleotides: TGTGCCAGCAGCTTAGGAGGGGCGGGGCATAGGAATGAGCAGTTCTTC. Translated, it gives CASSLGGAGHRNEQFF.

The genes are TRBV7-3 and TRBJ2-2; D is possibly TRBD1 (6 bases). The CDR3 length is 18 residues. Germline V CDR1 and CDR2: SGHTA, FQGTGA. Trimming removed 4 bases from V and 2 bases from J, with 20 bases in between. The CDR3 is CASSSIRAVGGNTGELFF. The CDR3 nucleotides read TGTGCCAGCAGCTCAATCCGAGCGGTAGGGGGAAACACCGGGGAGCTGTTTTTT.

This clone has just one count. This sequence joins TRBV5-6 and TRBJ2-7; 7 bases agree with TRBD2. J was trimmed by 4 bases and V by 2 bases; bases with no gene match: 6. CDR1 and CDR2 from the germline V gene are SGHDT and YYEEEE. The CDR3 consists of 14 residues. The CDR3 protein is CASSFSGGGYEQYF. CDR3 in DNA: TGTGCCAGCAGCTTCTCGGGAGGCGGTTACGAGCAGTACTTC.

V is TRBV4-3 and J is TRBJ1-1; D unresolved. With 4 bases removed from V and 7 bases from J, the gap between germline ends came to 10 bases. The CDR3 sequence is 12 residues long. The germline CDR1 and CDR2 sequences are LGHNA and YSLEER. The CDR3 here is CASSRVAGEAFF. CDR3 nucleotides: TGCGCCAGCAGCCGGGTGGCAGGTGAAGCTTTCTTT.

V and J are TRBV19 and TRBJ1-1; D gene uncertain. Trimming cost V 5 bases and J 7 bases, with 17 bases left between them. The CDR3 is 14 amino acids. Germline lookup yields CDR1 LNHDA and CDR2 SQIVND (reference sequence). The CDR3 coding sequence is TGTGCCAGTAGTGCCCTCATACAGCCTTATGAAGCTTTCTTT. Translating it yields CASSALIQPYEAFF. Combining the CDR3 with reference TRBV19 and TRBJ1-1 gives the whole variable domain DGGITQSPKYLFRKEGQNVTLSCEQNLNHDAMYWYRQDPGQGLRLIYYSQIVNDFQKGDIAEGYSVSREKKESFPLTVTSAQKNPTAFYLCASSALIQPYEAFFGQGTRLTVV.

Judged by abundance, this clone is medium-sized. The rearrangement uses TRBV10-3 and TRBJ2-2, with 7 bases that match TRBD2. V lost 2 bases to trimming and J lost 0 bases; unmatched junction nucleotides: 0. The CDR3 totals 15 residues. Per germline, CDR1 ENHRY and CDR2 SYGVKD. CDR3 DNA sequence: TGTGCCATCAGTGAGACTAGCGCGAACACCGGGGAGCTGTTTTTT. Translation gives CAISETSANTGELFF.

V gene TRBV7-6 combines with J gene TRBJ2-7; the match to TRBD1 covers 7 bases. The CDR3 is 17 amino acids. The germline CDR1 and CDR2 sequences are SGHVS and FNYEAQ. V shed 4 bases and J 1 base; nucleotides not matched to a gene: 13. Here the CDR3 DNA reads TGTGCCAGCAGCTCGGCGCCGTACAGGGGCCAATCCTACGAGCAGTACTTC. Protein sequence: CASSSAPYRGQSYEQYF.

DNA for the CDR3: TGTGCCAGCAGCTCCGCGGACAGGGGCTACGAGCAGTACTTC. This sequence encodes CASSSADRGYEQYF. The chain employs TRBV7-2 and TRBJ2-7; 9 nucleotides line up with TRBD1. The CDR3 loop spans 14 amino acids. CDR1 and CDR2 (germline): SGHTA, FQGNSA. With V trimmed by 4 bases and J by 3 bases, 4 bases remained unmatched.

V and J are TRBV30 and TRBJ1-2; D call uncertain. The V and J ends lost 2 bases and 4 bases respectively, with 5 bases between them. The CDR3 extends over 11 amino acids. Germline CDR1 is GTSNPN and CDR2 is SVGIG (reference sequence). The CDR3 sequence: CAWSHSYGYTF. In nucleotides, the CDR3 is TGTGCCTGGAGTCACAGCTATGGCTACACCTTC.

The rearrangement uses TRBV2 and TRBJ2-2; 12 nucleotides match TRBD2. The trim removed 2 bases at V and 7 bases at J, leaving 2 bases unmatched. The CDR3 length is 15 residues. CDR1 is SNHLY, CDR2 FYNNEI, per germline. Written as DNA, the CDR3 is TGTGCCAGCAGTGAACTAGCGGGAGGGATCGGGGAGCTGTTTTTT. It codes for CASSELAGGIGELFF.

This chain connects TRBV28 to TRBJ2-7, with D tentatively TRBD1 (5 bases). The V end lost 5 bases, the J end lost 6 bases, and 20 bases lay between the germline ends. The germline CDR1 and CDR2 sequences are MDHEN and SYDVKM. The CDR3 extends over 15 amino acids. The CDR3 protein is CASSPPQVRVGEQYF. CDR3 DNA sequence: TGTGCCAGCAGTCCCCCACAGGTTAGAGTCGGCGAGCAGTACTTC. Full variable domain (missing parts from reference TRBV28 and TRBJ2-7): DVKVTQSSRYLVKRTGEKVFLECVQDMDHENMFWYRQDPGLGLRLIYFSYDVKMKEKGDIPEGYSVSREKKERFSLILESASTNQTSMYLCASSPPQVRVGEQYFGPGTRLTVT.

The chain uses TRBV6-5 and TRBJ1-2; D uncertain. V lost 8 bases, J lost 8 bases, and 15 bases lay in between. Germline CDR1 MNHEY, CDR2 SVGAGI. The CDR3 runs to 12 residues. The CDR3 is CASEHLGVGYTF. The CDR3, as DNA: TGTGCCAGCGAACATCTCGGGGTCGGCTACACCTTC.

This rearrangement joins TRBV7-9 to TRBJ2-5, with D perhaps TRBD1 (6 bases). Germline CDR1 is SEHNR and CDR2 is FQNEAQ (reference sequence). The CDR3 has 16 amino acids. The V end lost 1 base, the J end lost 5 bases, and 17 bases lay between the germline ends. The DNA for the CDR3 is TGTGCCAGCAGCTTAGGGGGCCTCCTTCAGGGGGAGACCCAGTACTTC. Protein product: CASSLGGLLQGETQYF.

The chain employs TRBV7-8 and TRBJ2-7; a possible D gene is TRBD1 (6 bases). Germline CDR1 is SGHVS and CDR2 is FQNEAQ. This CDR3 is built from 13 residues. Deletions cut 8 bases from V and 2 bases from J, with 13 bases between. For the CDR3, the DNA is TGTGCCAGCGCAAGGACAGAGGCCTACGAGCAGTACTTC. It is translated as CASARTEAYEQYF. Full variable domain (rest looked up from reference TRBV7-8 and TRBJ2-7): GAGVSQSPRYKVAKRGQDVALRCDPISGHVSLFWYQQALGQGPEFLTYFQNEAQLDKSGLPSDRFFAERPEGSVSTLKIQRTQQEDSAVYLCASARTEAYEQYFGPGTRLTVT.

CDR3 sequence (DNA): TGTGCCAGCTCAGCGGGGCTTATGAATGAGCAGTTCTTC. Protein: CASSAGLMNEQFF. This sequence joins TRBV18 and TRBJ2-1; weak D call: TRBD2 (6 bases). This CDR3 region has 13 residues. Germline CDR1 and CDR2: KGHSH and LQKENI. With 5 bases removed from V and 7 bases from J, the gap between germline ends came to 12 bases.

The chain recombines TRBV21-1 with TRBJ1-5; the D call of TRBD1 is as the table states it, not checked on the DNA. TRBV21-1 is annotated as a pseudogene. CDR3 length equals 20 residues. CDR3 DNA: TGTGCCAGCAGCAACCCGCAGGACGACAGTGCGGCGATTGGAAATCAGCCCCAGCATTTT. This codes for CASSNPQDDSAAIGNQPQHF.

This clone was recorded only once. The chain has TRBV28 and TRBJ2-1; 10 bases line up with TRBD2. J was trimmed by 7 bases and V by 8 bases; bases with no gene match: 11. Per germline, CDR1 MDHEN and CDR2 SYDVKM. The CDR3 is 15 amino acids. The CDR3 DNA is TGTGCCAGCTTCCTCCGAGCGGGAGGGCCAAATGAGCAGTTCTTC. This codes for CASFLRAGGPNEQFF.